Listed here is a single TCR beta chain. The data originate from a study of T cell changes during pregnancy in multiple sclerosis. The CDR3 contains 14 residues. Germline CDR1 is SGHRS and CDR2 is YFSETQ. Trimming shortened V by 0 bases and J by 2 bases, and 9 bases separated the two germline ends. Profiled with immunoSEQ multiplex PCR; TCRdb holds only in-frame clones, not every one. The sample lists about 130,000 clones; approximately 96% were seen once. The starting material was peripheral blood, obtained after pregnancy. This TCR came from a female donor with multiple sclerosis, enrolled in a pregnancy study. The rearrangement links TRBV5-1 to TRBJ2-7; D perhaps matches TRBD1 (5 bases). The CDR3 DNA reads TGCGCCAGCAGCTTGGTCGACAGCACCTACGAGCAGTACTTC. Protein sequence: CASSLVDSTYEQYF.